This section outlines one TCR beta chain sequence together with its context. Its specificity is not known. Germline V gene sequence: CDR1 LGHNA, CDR2 YSLEER. V was clipped by 1 base and J by 5 bases, with 12 bases between them. The CDR3 is 14 residues long. The data belong to a study of shared clonotypes between healthy human individuals. General study points: Sequencing of the sorted subsets was shown by rarefaction to be incomplete despite large depth. Sharing across four donors was highest in naive CD4 (roughly 5%) and lowest in memory CD8 (approximately 0.4%).

Profiling relied on immunoSEQ multiplex PCR, and the TCRdb table lists in-frame clones only, not all of them. The data contain roughly 2 million clones, roughly 94% of them singletons. The genes are TRBV4-3 and TRBJ2-7; perhaps TRBD2 as D (5 bases). This clonotype was sampled from a man aged 18 to 29 in good health. The specimen sequenced was naive CD4+ T cells sorted from blood. Described subset: CD45RA+ positively selected. CDR3 coding DNA: TGCGCCAGCAGCCAAGTTGCCGGGATCGACGAGCAGTACTTC. Translation gives CASSQVAGIDEQYF.